Presented here are 14 T cell receptor beta chains from one specimen sequenced in a study of blood T cells in healthy people across ages. It was with a sample-barcoded 5' primer and a J-beta primer mix that a second PCR of roughly 7 to 12 cycles was run. TCRdb analysed the 5' RACE reads with MiXCR anew, one entry per CDR3 protein. In the table there are 800,000 to 950,000 distinct CDR3 sequences, about 27% of which are singletons. The data also belong to a second study, concerning T cells of mothers and their children.

The specimen was blood. The origin of the receptors is a woman aged 40 to 55 in good health.

V is TRBV7-2 and J is TRBJ2-7; 9 bases align to TRBD1. The CDR3 covers 15 residues. Trimming at V came to 0 bases and at J to 3 bases, leaving 3 bases not matched to a gene. Germline CDR1 and CDR2: SGHTA and FQGNSA. The CDR3 region is CASSLARTGDYEQYF. The CDR3 nucleotides are TGTGCCAGCAGCTTAGCGAGGACAGGGGACTACGAGCAGTACTTC.

This clonotype showed up many times. V gene TRBV7-6 combines with J gene TRBJ1-1; 8 bases fit TRBD1. J gave up 0 bases and V 1 base, and 1 base lay outside the gene matches. The CDR3 is 15 residues long. The germline gives CDR1 SGHVS, CDR2 FNYEAQ. The chain's CDR3 is CASSLEQGVNTEAFF. The CDR3 nucleotides are TGTGCCAGCAGCTTAGAACAGGGGGTGAACACTGAAGCTTTCTTT.

The chain has TRBV5-1 and TRBJ2-1, with 9 bases lining up with TRBD2. Germline values: CDR1 SGHRS, CDR2 YFSETQ. V lost 4 bases and J lost 3; bases outside the gene matches: 23. The CDR3 spans 21 residues. As DNA, the CDR3 is TGCGCCAGCAGCCAGATTCCAGTTGTAGCGGGGGTTCCCAAACTCTACAATGAGCAGTTCTTC. Amino acids: CASSQIPVVAGVPKLYNEQFF.

This clonotype has ten or more counts. The gene calls are TRBV5-1 and TRBJ2-7; D possibly corresponds to TRBD1 (5 bases). The CDR3 covers 15 residues. Germline CDR1 SGHRS, CDR2 YFSETQ. Trimming pared 1 base from V and 0 bases from J, leaving 11 bases between. Here the CDR3 reads CASSLSAGHSYEQYF. The CDR3 DNA reads as TGCGCCAGCAGCTTGTCGGCAGGACACTCCTACGAGCAGTACTTC.

The genes are TRBV10-3 and TRBJ2-1; 9 bases are shared with TRBD2. The J call may not be correct, given that the DNA end is closer to TRBJ2-7. The CDR3 has 14 amino acids. The germline V gene encodes CDR1 ENHRY and CDR2 SYGVKD. CDR3: CAIRSSGAYNEQYF. As DNA, the CDR3 is TGTGCCATCAGGTCTAGCGGGGCCTACAATGAGCAGTACTTC.

This clonotype was seen ten or more times. This chain links TRBV10-3 with TRBJ2-3; no clear D. V was shortened by 4 bases and J by 6 bases, with 8 bases between the two germline ends. The CDR3 spans 12 residues. Germline loops: CDR1 ENHRY, CDR2 SYGVKD. The CDR3 bases are TGTGCCATCAGTGTAGGTCCCGATACGCAGTATTTT. Translation gives CAISVGPDTQYF.

This clonotype came up many times. The rearrangement uses TRBV28 and TRBJ2-7; D is uncertain. In germline, CDR1 is MDHEN, CDR2 SYDVKM. This CDR3 is 15 amino acids long. V lost 6 bases and J lost 2, with 17 bases in between. CDR3 protein: CASRPSPGTTYEQYF. The DNA for the CDR3 is TGTGCCAGCAGACCCTCCCCGGGTACCACCTACGAGCAGTACTTC.

This clonotype was seen more than once but under ten times. The rearrangement uses TRBV27 and TRBJ2-1; 7 bases are shared with TRBD1. The CDR3 has 14 amino acids. Germline lookup yields CDR1 MNHEY and CDR2 SMNVEV (reference sequence). J gave up 8 bases and V 8 bases, and 12 bases lay outside the gene matches. The CDR3 DNA reads as TGTGCCAGCGCTACAGGGGATCTTGGGGATGAGCAGTTCTTC. It is translated as CASATGDLGDEQFF.

There are many counts of this clonotype. The gene calls are TRBV12-3 or TRBV12-4 and TRBJ2-5, with D uncertain. The CDR3 length is 12 residues. V dropped 8 bases and J dropped 5 bases, with 12 bases sitting between them. The CDR3 region is CASQRSRETQYF. The CDR3 coding sequence is TGTGCCAGCCAAAGGAGTCGTGAGACCCAGTACTTC.

This clonotype was observed a single time. The V and J genes are TRBV30 and TRBJ1-1; a weak D match, TRBD1 (5 bases). V was shortened by 1 base and J by 9 bases, with 15 bases between the two germline ends. The CDR3 consists of 13 residues. The germline V gene encodes CDR1 GTSNPN and CDR2 SVGIG (reference sequence). As DNA, the CDR3 is TGTGCCTGGAGTGGTACTCAGGGACGCCAAGCTTTCTTT. Translating it yields CAWSGTQGRQAFF.

CDR3 DNA: TGCAGTGCCGACCCCTACAGCGAGCGTGAGCAGTTCTTC. Translated, it gives CSADPYSEREQFF. V usage is TRBV20-1 and J usage is TRBJ2-1, with unresolved D. Trimming stripped 6 bases from V and 9 bases from J, with 18 bases between. This CDR3 has 13 amino acids. Germline CDR1 is DFQATT and CDR2 is SNEGSKA (reference sequence).

J is TRBJ2-4 and V is TRBV7-2; the D is unclear. The DNA end favors TRBJ2-5, so the J call may be wrong. Germline V CDR1 and CDR2: SGHTA, FQGNSA. This CDR3 has 17 residues. CDR3 amino acids: CASSPGSGRKNQETQYF. In nucleotides, the CDR3 is TGTGCCAGCAGCCCAGGAAGTGGCAGGAAAAACCAAGAGACCCAGTACTTC.

The chain recombines TRBV6-6 with TRBJ1-5, with D possibly matching TRBD1 (6 bases). Trimming pared 6 bases from V and 0 bases from J, leaving 15 bases between. Germline V CDR1 and CDR2: MNHNY, SVGAGI (reference sequence). The CDR3 totals 16 residues. The CDR3 DNA sequence: TGTGCCAGCAGGTCCCCCCGGGACAATAGCAATCAGCCCCAGCATTTT. Translating it yields CASRSPRDNSNQPQHF.

This clonotype was picked up one time. This chain links TRBV29-1 with TRBJ2-7; 9 nucleotides match TRBD2. The V gene's germline CDR1 is SQVTM and CDR2 ANQGSEA. The CDR3 sequence is 13 residues long. V lost 7 bases, J lost 4 bases, and 8 bases stayed unmatched. CDR3 protein: CSAGTSQGYEQYF. The DNA for the CDR3 is TGCAGCGCCGGGACTAGCCAGGGTTACGAGCAGTACTTC.